Below, 14 T cell receptor beta chains from the same sample are listed, as sequenced in a study of blood T cell repertoires in COVID-19. TCRdb keeps only in-frame clones here, not all; method: immunoSEQ multiplex PCR. The data show 250,000 to 350,000 clones, 80% to 90% seen once. Source material: peripheral blood. Receptor source: a woman between 45 and 65 years old with COVID-19, enrolled during active disease.

This clone appeared a few times. The chain recombines TRBV5-4 with TRBJ1-1; 7 nucleotides match TRBD1. The V and J ends lost 4 bases and 3 bases, in that order; junction bases with no gene match: 3. This CDR3 contains 13 residues. The germline CDR1 and CDR2 sequences are SGHNT and YYREEE (reference sequence). CDR3 nucleotide sequence: TGTGCCAGCAGCCAAGACAGGGACACTGAAGCTTTCTTT. This encodes CASSQDRDTEAFF.

This clone was observed once. V gene TRBV19 combines with J gene TRBJ2-5; TRBD1 aligns across 8 bases. This CDR3 has 16 amino acids. After removal of 4 bases from V and 1 base from J, the junction contained 8 bases not matched to a gene. The germline CDR1 and CDR2 sequences are LNHDA and SQIVND (reference sequence). The CDR3 is CASSRGTGNLQETQYF. CDR3 in DNA: TGTGCCAGTAGTAGGGGGACAGGTAACCTCCAAGAGACCCAGTACTTC.

J is TRBJ2-7 and V is TRBV18; the D gene is possibly TRBD2 (5 bases). The V end lost 1 base, the J end lost 2 bases, and 15 bases lay between the germline ends. The CDR3 sequence is 16 residues long. Looked up from germline, CDR1 is KGHSH and CDR2 is LQKENI. The CDR3 spells CASSPRKDLGTYEQYF. The DNA of the CDR3 is TGTGCCAGCTCACCACGTAAGGACTTGGGAACCTACGAGCAGTACTTC.

The V and J genes are TRBV12-3 or TRBV12-4 and TRBJ1-2; no clear D gene. The CDR3 has 13 residues. Trimming took 6 bases from V and 7 from J, leaving 15 bases between them. CDR3 in DNA: TGTGCCAGCAGGAATCGTGCCCGGGGTGGCTACACCTTC. Translation gives CASRNRARGGYTF.

The chain employs TRBV18 and TRBJ1-1; TRBD1 agrees at 12 bases. The CDR3 spans 19 residues. V trimming: 5 bases; J trimming: 1 base; junction bases outside the gene matches: 14. Germline CDR1 and CDR2: KGHSH and LQKENI. CDR3 DNA sequence: TGTGCCAGCTCAAATCTCCGGGACAGGGGGCTGGTACGGAACACTGAAGCTTTCTTT. It translates to CASSNLRDRGLVRNTEAFF.

The chain carries TRBV11-2 and TRBJ2-6; TRBD1 agrees at 7 bases. From germline, CDR1 is SGHAT and CDR2 FQNNGV. This CDR3 has 15 residues. J gave up 4 bases and V 4 bases, and 4 bases lay outside the gene matches. Written as DNA, the CDR3 is TGTGCCAGCAGCTCCAAACAGGGGGGGGCCAACGTCCTGACTTTC. This codes for CASSSKQGGANVLTF.

This chain joins TRBV18 and TRBJ1-3; tentatively, D is TRBD1 (6 bases). Trimming shortened V by 6 bases and J by 2 bases, and 14 bases separated the two germline ends. CDR3 length: 15 amino acids. Germline CDR1 and CDR2: KGHSH and LQKENI. The CDR3 reads CASSQIQGTGNTIYF. CDR3 nucleotide sequence: TGTGCCAGCTCTCAAATACAGGGTACTGGAAACACCATATATTTT.

This sequence joins TRBV29-1 and TRBJ2-1; 8 nucleotides line up with TRBD1. The CDR3 length is 12 residues. CDR1 and CDR2 (germline): SQVTM, ANQGSEA. Unmatched junction bases numbered 11, after V lost 7 bases and J lost 12 bases. The CDR3 DNA follows: TGCAGCGCCGTCAGGGGGCGACAAGGGCAGTTCTTC. The encoded protein is CSAVRGRQGQFF.

V and J are TRBV30 and TRBJ2-5; 7 bases match TRBD2. V was clipped by 2 bases and J by 2 bases; unmatched bases: 8. In germline, CDR1 is GTSNPN, CDR2 SVGIG (reference sequence). The CDR3 has 15 residues. The CDR3 spells CAWSLGGVVQETQYF. As DNA, the CDR3 is TGTGCCTGGAGTCTGGGAGGGGTAGTACAAGAGACCCAGTACTTC.

Only one count was recorded for this clone. This chain connects TRBV5-1 to TRBJ2-3, with 7 bases lining up with TRBD2. Germline CDR1 reads SGHRS; CDR2 reads YFSETQ. This CDR3 is 16 amino acids long. J lost 2 bases, V lost 7 bases, and 13 bases had no gene match. The CDR3 DNA is TGCGCCAGCGCCCCGGGACTAACATGGGACACAGATACGCAGTATTTT. Translating gives CASAPGLTWDTDTQYF.

This sequence joins TRBV5-4 and TRBJ2-7, with a weak D call TRBD2 (5 bases). CDR3 length: 14 residues. Deletions cut 1 base from V and 2 bases from J, with 10 bases between. CDR1 is SGHNT and CDR2 is YYREEE in the germline V gene (reference sequence). The DNA of the CDR3 is TGTGCCAGCAGCTTGCGGGAAAACGCCTACGAGCAGTACTTC. It is translated as CASSLRENAYEQYF. The full variable domain, rest sourced from reference TRBV5-4 and TRBJ2-7, is ETGVTQSPTHLIKTRGQQVTLRCSSQSGHNTVSWYQQALGQGPQFIFQYYREEENGRGNFPPRFSGLQFPNYSSELNVNALELDDSALYLCASSLRENAYEQYFGPGTRLTVT.

The chain employs TRBV6-5 and TRBJ2-5; D is undetermined. The CDR3 loop spans 14 amino acids. V lost 2 bases to trimming and J lost 1 base, with 8 bases between them. Germline lookup yields CDR1 MNHEY and CDR2 SVGAGI. The CDR3 is CASSYPQIQETQYF. The CDR3 DNA is TGTGCCAGCAGTTACCCGCAGATCCAAGAGACCCAGTACTTC.

This sequence joins TRBV4-1 and TRBJ2-1, with D maybe TRBD2 (7 bases). V was clipped by 0 bases and J by 6 bases, with 15 bases between them. This CDR3 spans 16 amino acids. Germline V gene lookup returns CDR1 MGHRA and CDR2 YSYEKL. This CDR3 is CASSQEVSAGANEQFF. CDR3 DNA: TGCGCCAGCAGCCAAGAGGTATCCGCGGGGGCCAATGAGCAGTTCTTC.

Comment on this clone: The sample has other DNA sequences that encode this CDR3 too. The J gene is TRBJ2-5, the V gene TRBV7-2; 9 bases align to TRBD1. J lost 5 bases, V lost 4 bases, and 5 bases had no gene match. The CDR3 covers 14 residues. Per the germline V gene, CDR1 is SGHTA and CDR2 is FQGNSA. This chain's CDR3 is CASSYTGTGETQYF. The CDR3 nucleotides are TGTGCCAGCAGCTATACCGGGACAGGGGAGACCCAGTACTTC.